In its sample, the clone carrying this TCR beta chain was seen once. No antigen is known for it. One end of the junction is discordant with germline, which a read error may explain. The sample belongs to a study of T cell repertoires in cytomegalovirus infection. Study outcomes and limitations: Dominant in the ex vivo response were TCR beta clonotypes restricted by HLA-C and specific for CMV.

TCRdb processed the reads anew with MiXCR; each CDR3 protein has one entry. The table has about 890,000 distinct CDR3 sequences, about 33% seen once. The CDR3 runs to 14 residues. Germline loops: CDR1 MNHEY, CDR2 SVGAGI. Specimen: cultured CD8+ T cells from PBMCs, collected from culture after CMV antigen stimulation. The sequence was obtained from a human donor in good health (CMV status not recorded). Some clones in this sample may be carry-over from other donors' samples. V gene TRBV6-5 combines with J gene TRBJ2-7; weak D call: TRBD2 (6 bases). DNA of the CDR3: TGTGTCAGCAGTTACTCAACGGGAGCCTACGAGCAGTACTTC. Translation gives CVSSYSTGAYEQYF.